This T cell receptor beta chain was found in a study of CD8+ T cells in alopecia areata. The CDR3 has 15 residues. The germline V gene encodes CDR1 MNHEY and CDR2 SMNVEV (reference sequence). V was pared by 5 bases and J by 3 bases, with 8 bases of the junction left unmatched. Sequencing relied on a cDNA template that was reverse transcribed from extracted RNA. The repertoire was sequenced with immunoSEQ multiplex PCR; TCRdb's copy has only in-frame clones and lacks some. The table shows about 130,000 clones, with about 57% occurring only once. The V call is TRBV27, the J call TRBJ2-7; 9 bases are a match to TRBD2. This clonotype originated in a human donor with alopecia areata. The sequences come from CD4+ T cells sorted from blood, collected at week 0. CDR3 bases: TGTGCCAGCAGTCAGATAGCGGGGGCAGGCTACGAGCAGTACTTC. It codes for CASSQIAGAGYEQYF.